These 25 T cell receptor beta chains came from one sample sequenced in a study of cytomegalovirus exposure and HLA in healthy donors. Primers for the PCR totalled 60 Vbeta and 13 Jbeta. The data were produced by immunoSEQ multiplex PCR, yet TCRdb's version contains in-frame clones alone and is incomplete. The table includes about 180,000 clones, about 80% detected once. Sequencing was performed on PBMCs. The receptors originated from a woman aged 30 to 39 in good health and CMV-seronegative.

This rearrangement joins TRBV7-7 to TRBJ2-2; maybe TRBD2 (5 bases). The CDR3 is 12 amino acids. Germline loops: CDR1 SSHAT, CDR2 FNYEAQ (reference sequence). The CDR3 is CASRGNTGELFF. In DNA form, the CDR3 reads TGTGCTAGCCGGGGTAACACCGGGGAGCTGTTTTTT.

This clone is a singleton in its sample. This chain connects TRBV21-1 to TRBJ2-3; TRBD2 was called by the table and not checked on the DNA. TRBV21-1 represents a pseudogene. The CDR3 loop spans 16 amino acids. The CDR3 DNA reads TGTGCCAGCAGCAAAGAGAGCGGGGGATGCACAAATACGCAGTATTTT. It translates to CASSKESGGCTNTQYF.

This rearrangement joins TRBV6-5 to TRBJ1-2; D may be TRBD1 (6 bases). V gave up 6 bases and J gave up 7 bases, with 12 bases separating them. CDR3 length equals 12 residues. Germline lookup yields CDR1 MNHEY and CDR2 SVGAGI. The CDR3 protein is CASRDSGSGYTF. The DNA of the CDR3 is TGTGCCAGCAGGGACAGTGGAAGTGGCTACACCTTC.

This clone appeared a single time. This chain connects TRBV19 to TRBJ2-3; the match to TRBD2 covers 7 bases. The CDR3 has 12 residues. Per germline, CDR1 LNHDA and CDR2 SQIVND (reference sequence). The junction had 3 bases not matched to a gene; V was cut back by 6 bases and J by 6 bases. This chain's CDR3 is CASSLSGDTQYF. DNA for the CDR3: TGTGCCAGTAGCCTTAGCGGGGATACGCAGTATTTT.

The chain couples TRBV7-2 to TRBJ2-5; D is unclear. The length of the CDR3 is 12 residues. Germline V CDR1 and CDR2: SGHTA, FQGNSA. V dropped 5 bases and J dropped 5 bases, with 9 bases sitting between them. CDR3 in DNA: TGTGCCAGCAGCACCTACCGGGAGACCCAGTACTTC. Amino acid sequence: CASSTYRETQYF.

V gene TRBV19 combines with J gene TRBJ1-1; TRBD1 is a possible D gene (5 bases). The CDR3 sequence is 12 residues long. CDR1 and CDR2 (germline): LNHDA, SQIVND (reference sequence). The V and J ends lost 5 bases and 6 bases respectively, with 10 bases between them. CDR3 nucleotide sequence: TGTGCCAGTAGTCGAACAGGCCCTGAAGCTTTCTTT. It is translated as CASSRTGPEAFF.

The chain carries TRBV23-1 and TRBJ1-2; 7 positions agree with TRBD1. TRBV23-1 has ORF status, its function being uncertain. This CDR3 comprises 19 residues. V lost 0 bases and J lost 0; bases outside the gene matches: 13. Here the CDR3 reads CASSQSLGGGFRSNYGYTF. CDR3 coding DNA: TGCGCCAGCAGTCAATCGTTAGGGGGCGGTTTCCGCTCTAACTATGGCTACACCTTC.

CDR3 sequence (DNA): TGTGCCAGCAGTCCCGCTGGACAGGGGGAAGAGACCCAGTACTTC. Its translation: CASSPAGQGEETQYF. J is TRBJ2-5 and V is TRBV27; 10 nucleotides align to TRBD1. V trimming: 5 bases; J trimming: 3 bases; junction bases outside the gene matches: 6. This CDR3 has 15 residues. Germline CDR1 MNHEY, CDR2 SMNVEV (reference sequence).

In DNA form, the CDR3 reads TGTGCCAGCACCATGAACGGGGGATCCTACAATGAGCAGTTCTTC. Translation: CASTMNGGSYNEQFF. The genes are TRBV5-6 and TRBJ2-1, with TRBD2 as a possible D gene (6 bases). There are 15 residues in the CDR3. Trimming took 6 bases from V and 1 from J, leaving 14 bases between them. Germline CDR1 is SGHDT and CDR2 is YYEEEE.

V gene TRBV30 combines with J gene TRBJ2-5, with 9 nucleotides matching TRBD1. The end of the DNA is better explained by TRBJ2-7, so the J call may be wrong. Germline CDR1 and CDR2: GTSNPN and SVGIG (reference sequence). This CDR3 is 19 amino acids long. Here the CDR3 reads CAWSPWTGESLYVSYEQYF. The DNA for the CDR3 is TGTGCCTGGAGTCCGTGGACAGGGGAGTCCCTTTACGTTTCCTACGAGCAGTACTTC.

The genes are TRBV7-9 and TRBJ2-1; TRBD1 is a possible D gene (5 bases). Germline V CDR1 and CDR2: SEHNR, FQNEAQ (reference sequence). Trimming shortened V by 5 bases and J by 8 bases, and 16 bases separated the two germline ends. This CDR3 spans 14 amino acids. The CDR3 loop is CASSNPQGYHEQFF. CDR3 coding DNA: TGTGCCAGCAGCAACCCCCAGGGTTACCATGAGCAGTTCTTC.

This clone was seen a few times. V and J are TRBV6-6 and TRBJ1-2; 8 bases line up with TRBD1. CDR1 and CDR2 from the germline V gene are MNHNY and SVGAGI (reference sequence). V was clipped by 2 bases and J by 4 bases; unmatched bases: 0. The CDR3 has 13 amino acids. The DNA of the CDR3 is TGTGCCAGCAGTTACGACAGGGGCTATGGCTACACCTTC. It yields the protein CASSYDRGYGYTF.

Only a few counts were recorded for this clone. V usage is TRBV2 and J usage is TRBJ1-3; D is undetermined. Trimming removed 4 bases at V and 4 bases at J, with 11 bases between. CDR1 SNHLY and CDR2 FYNNEI come from the germline V gene. This CDR3 has 14 amino acids. The DNA of the CDR3 is TGTGCCAGCAGTGCTGAGAGCTCCGGAAACACCATATATTTT. Amino acids: CASSAESSGNTIYF. The variable domain in full, with the rest retrieved from reference TRBV2 and TRBJ1-3, is EPEVTQTPSHQVTQMGQEVILRCVPISNHLYFYWYRQILGQKVEFLVSFYNNEISEKSEIFDDQFSVERPDGSNFTLKIRSTKLEDSAMYFCASSAESSGNTIYFGEGSWLTVV.

The chain is built from TRBV7-8 and TRBJ1-1, with D perhaps TRBD1 (5 bases). This CDR3 contains 16 residues. V lost 1 base to trimming and J lost 5 bases, with 17 bases between them. Per the germline V gene, CDR1 is SGHVS and CDR2 is FQNEAQ. Here the CDR3 reads CASSLVGGEPWTEAFF. The CDR3 coding sequence is TGTGCCAGCAGCTTAGTGGGGGGAGAGCCGTGGACTGAAGCTTTCTTT.

V gene TRBV7-8 combines with J gene TRBJ2-7; D is perhaps TRBD1 (5 bases). The CDR3 consists of 13 residues. The germline V and J ends were trimmed by 4 bases and 4 bases, with 11 bases remaining between them. Looked up from germline, CDR1 is SGHVS and CDR2 is FQNEAQ. The CDR3 DNA sequence: TGTGCCAGCAGCTCCACTCAGGGTTACGAGCAGTACTTC. This encodes CASSSTQGYEQYF.

The genes are TRBV28 and TRBJ2-1, with 8 nucleotides matching TRBD2. The junction had 9 bases not matched to a gene; V was cut back by 5 bases and J by 0 bases. The germline CDR1 and CDR2 sequences are MDHEN and SYDVKM. The CDR3 spans 17 residues. Here the CDR3 DNA reads TGTGCCAGCAGTCCCTCGGGGGGGCCCTTCTCCTACAATGAGCAGTTCTTC. It encodes CASSPSGGPFSYNEQFF.

The chain combines TRBV11-2 with TRBJ2-3, with 8 bases lining up with TRBD2. Trimming cost V 4 bases and J 2 bases; bases outside gene matches: 8. The germline V gene encodes CDR1 SGHAT and CDR2 FQNNGV. The CDR3 spans 16 residues. DNA of the CDR3: TGTGCCAGCAGCTCCCGGGAGCGGGGGATCACAGATACGCAGTATTTT. Translated: CASSSRERGITDTQYF.

V and J are TRBV7-8 and TRBJ1-1, with 8 nucleotides matching TRBD1. CDR1 is SGHVS, CDR2 FQNEAQ, per germline. Trimming cost V 5 bases and J 3 bases; bases outside gene matches: 14. This CDR3 has 17 residues. Here the CDR3 reads CASSALPAQGADTEAFF. CDR3 coding DNA: TGTGCCAGCAGCGCCTTACCAGCTCAGGGGGCGGACACTGAAGCTTTCTTT.

The chain uses TRBV10-1 and TRBJ1-1; 8 nucleotides match TRBD1. Per germline, CDR1 WNHNN and CDR2 SYGVQD (reference sequence). This CDR3 is built from 12 residues. The junction had 6 bases not matched to a gene; V was cut back by 9 bases and J by 6 bases. This chain's CDR3 is CARDRVFAEAFF. CDR3 coding DNA: TGCGCCAGGGACAGGGTTTTCGCTGAAGCTTTCTTT.

V usage is TRBV11-1 and J usage is TRBJ2-2; 10 nucleotides align to TRBD2. The germline V gene encodes CDR1 SGHAT and CDR2 FQDESV (reference sequence). The length of the CDR3 is 15 residues. V dropped 5 bases and J dropped 4; count of bases not matched to a gene: 4. In DNA, the CDR3 is TGTGCCAGCAGCGGCTCTAGCGGGAGCACCGGGGAGCTGTTTTTT. Translated, it gives CASSGSSGSTGELFF.

The V call is TRBV30, the J call TRBJ2-2; D possibly corresponds to TRBD2 (5 bases). This CDR3 spans 14 amino acids. The germline V and J ends were trimmed by 5 bases and 2 bases, with 12 bases remaining between them. In germline, CDR1 is GTSNPN, CDR2 SVGIG (reference sequence). CDR3 region: CAWAPDLNTGELFF. The CDR3 DNA sequence: TGTGCCTGGGCTCCGGACTTAAACACCGGGGAGCTGTTTTTT.

The rearrangement joins TRBV9 to TRBJ1-2; 10 bases fit TRBD1. The junction had 9 bases not matched to a gene; V was cut back by 3 bases and J by 4 bases. Looked up from germline, CDR1 is SGDLS and CDR2 is YYNGEE. The CDR3 contains 16 residues. The CDR3 loop reads CASSENRDRGFYGYTF. The DNA of the CDR3 is TGTGCCAGCAGCGAAAACCGGGACAGGGGATTCTATGGCTACACCTTC.

The gene calls are TRBV6-5 and TRBJ2-5; 9 bases are shared with TRBD1. The J call could be wrong; TRBJ2-7 is a better fit for the DNA end. Per germline, CDR1 MNHEY and CDR2 SVGAGI. CDR3 length: 15 residues. This CDR3 reads CASSYSGQGPYEQYF. CDR3 in DNA: TGTGCCAGCAGTTACTCGGGACAGGGTCCCTACGAGCAGTACTTC.

This chain uses TRBV5-6 with TRBJ2-2, with 8 bases aligning to TRBD1. The CDR3 has 17 residues. Germline trimming cut 4 bases from V and 7 bases from J; bases unmatched to any gene: 15. The V gene's germline CDR1 is SGHDT and CDR2 YYEEEE. The CDR3 reads CASSTNWGRGLFGELFF. CDR3 sequence (DNA): TGTGCCAGCAGCACAAACTGGGGCAGGGGGCTTTTCGGGGAGCTGTTTTTT.

This clone is a singleton in its sample. The chain combines TRBV19 with TRBJ2-7; maybe TRBD2 (5 bases). CDR3 length: 13 amino acids. V dropped 3 bases and J dropped 2 bases, with 8 bases sitting between them. The germline CDR1 and CDR2 sequences are LNHDA and SQIVND (reference sequence). The CDR3 sequence: CASSIGAAYEQYF. Written as DNA, the CDR3 is TGTGCCAGTAGTATCGGAGCGGCCTACGAGCAGTACTTC.